The text below deals with one T cell receptor beta chain. What antigen it recognizes has not been identified. There are no base qualities to consult, and no much larger clone falls within one base. Peripheral blood CD8+ and CD4+ T cells from healthy donors, Susac syndrome patients and multiple sclerosis patients were profiled by high-throughput TCR beta sequencing. Multiple sclerosis controls were treatment-naive patients with stable or active relapsing-remitting disease fulfilling revised McDonald criteria. Bulk CD8+ and CD4+ T cells were purified by magnetic negative isolation, while CD8+ TEMRA cells were enriched using FACS. Blood was drawn into EDTA tubes, processed within 24 hours, and PBMCs were isolated by density gradient centrifugation. PBMCs intended for TCR sequencing were cryopreserved in liquid nitrogen and thawed later in a water bath at 37 degrees C. Purity of sorted or isolated CD4+, CD8+ and CD8+ TEMRA cells was at least 90%.

These data belong to a study of CD8 T cells in Susac syndrome (dated by TCRdb to between 2018 and 2021). Looking at the study overall: Repertoire sequencing was used to test whether CD8+ T cell activation and differentiation in Susac syndrome was antigen driven. The clonality of the CD8+ T cell repertoire was compared across about a dozen healthy donors, about 14 Susac syndrome patients and around 15 multiple sclerosis patients.

The investigation overall reported the following: The number of individuals in the TCR sequencing and HLA analysis was acknowledged as relatively small.

RNA was extracted using the RNeasy kit, and roughly 0.5 to 1 ug of the RNA was reverse transcribed with random hexamers. TCR beta CDR3 regions were amplified with the immunoSEQ multiplex PCR assay covering 54 Vbeta and 13 Jbeta segments. To correct PCR amplification bias, a synthetic template baseline was used for both primer optimization and computational correction. The paper's processing steps were these. Reads were annotated to V, D and J genes per IMGT and analyzed with immunoSEQ Analyzer, keeping only productive sequences. Clonality was calculated as one minus the Shannon entropy normalized by log2 of the number of productive unique sequences. Public and private clones were assessed among the 100 most prevalent clones of each patient and control. A clone was defined as Susac-specific if it was absent from the healthy and MS cohorts, from some 1,100 published viral clones and from other ImmuneACCESS disease sequences. TCRdb reworked the public reads: Q25 trimming with fastp, MiXCR clone assembly, productive beta chains retained. Every CDR3 protein is listed once, alongside the most common genes and DNA of its rows. The V and J calls, along with clone size, are taken from TCRdb and not from the paper's own processing. This sample has 250,000 to 300,000 distinct CDR3 sequences in its table, and about 88% of those were observed once. The top ten clonotypes cover under 0.2% of the sample.

V loses 5 bases at its end and J loses 3 bases; junction bases beyond the gene matches: 7. The CDR3 sequence holds 14 residues, the cysteine and phenylalanine included. CDR3 DNA only is kept here, 42 bases in frame from base 1. From a lookup of the germline V gene, CDR1 and CDR2 are SQVTM and ANQGSEA. This TCR derives from a human donor with multiple sclerosis. Sequences were obtained from CD8+ T cells from PBMCs. The chain joins TRBV29-1 to TRBJ2-7, and TRBD1 matches 10 of the central bases. In nucleotides, the sequence is TGCAGCGTTCCGGGACAGGGGTCCCTCTACGAGCAGTACTTC. This is translated as CSVPGQGSLYEQYF.